Listed here are 21 T cell receptor beta chains from one sample, sequenced in a study of cytomegalovirus exposure and HLA in healthy donors. The study ran its PCR with 60 Vbeta and 13 Jbeta primers. Sequencing used immunoSEQ multiplex PCR; TCRdb keeps in-frame clones, though not all of them. The table lists about 130,000 clones, approximately 72% of them singletons. The sample consisted of PBMCs. The receptors shown here come from a human donor in good health.

The rearrangement joins TRBV7-2 to TRBJ2-4; 10 bases are a match to TRBD2. From germline, CDR1 is SGHTA and CDR2 FQGNSA. V lost 4 bases, J lost 5 bases, and 8 bases stayed unmatched. CDR3 length: 16 residues. CDR3 sequence (DNA): TGTGCCAGCAGCTCAACTAGCGGGATTAGAGAAAACATTCAGTACTTC. Protein product: CASSSTSGIRENIQYF.

In this sample, this clone is medium-sized. The chain is built from TRBV28 and TRBJ2-3, with 10 positions matching TRBD1. This CDR3 region has 16 residues. Trimming removed 5 bases from V and 2 bases from J; junction bases left unmatched: 7. Looked up from germline, CDR1 is MDHEN and CDR2 is SYDVKM. The DNA of the CDR3 is TGTGCCAGCAGTCCAGACAGGGGGCTTTACACAGATACGCAGTATTTT. Translating it yields CASSPDRGLYTDTQYF.

Only one count was recorded for this clone. J is TRBJ2-5 and V is TRBV6-5; TRBD2 matches at 7 bases. The end of the DNA aligns better with TRBJ2-7, so the J call may be wrong. The CDR3 loop spans 14 amino acids. CDR1 and CDR2 from the germline V gene are MNHEY and SVGAGI. The CDR3 bases are TGTGCCAGCAGTTGGAGGACTAGTGGTGCCGAGCAGTACTTC. Its protein product is CASSWRTSGAEQYF.

The rearrangement uses TRBV28 and TRBJ1-6; D may be TRBD1 (5 bases). Trimming took 4 bases from V and 4 from J, leaving 14 bases between them. The CDR3 has 16 residues. Germline V gives CDR1 MDHEN, CDR2 SYDVKM. The CDR3 reads CASSWGDFGYNSPLHF. As DNA, the CDR3 is TGTGCCAGCAGTTGGGGGGACTTCGGGTATAATTCACCCCTCCACTTT. The full variable domain, rest sourced from reference TRBV28 and TRBJ1-6, is DVKVTQSSRYLVKRTGEKVFLECVQDMDHENMFWYRQDPGLGLRLIYFSYDVKMKEKGDIPEGYSVSREKKERFSLILESASTNQTSMYLCASSWGDFGYNSPLHFGNGTRLTVT.

This clone appeared once. This chain uses TRBV5-6 with TRBJ2-1, with a tentative D call TRBD1 (5 bases). V lost 3 bases, J lost 4 bases, and 11 bases lay in between. Germline V gene sequence: CDR1 SGHDT, CDR2 YYEEEE. The CDR3 contains 14 residues. In DNA, the CDR3 is TGTGCCAGCAGCTCAACTCCAGGGTACAATGAGCAGTTCTTC. This gives the protein CASSSTPGYNEQFF. The full variable domain, in which reference TRBV5-6 and TRBJ2-1 provide the parts outside the CDR3, is DAGVTQSPTHLIKTRGQQVTLRCSPKSGHDTVSWYQQALGQGPQFIFQYYEEEERQRGNFPDRFSGHQFPNYSSELNVNALLLGDSALYLCASSSTPGYNEQFFGPGTRLTVL.

This clone was seen once. The gene calls are TRBV19 and TRBJ2-6; no definite D call. From germline, CDR1 is LNHDA and CDR2 SQIVND (reference sequence). V was clipped by 1 base and J by 0 bases, with 7 bases between them. This CDR3 has 16 amino acids. CDR3 loop: CASSIAGRSGANVLTF. CDR3 DNA sequence: TGTGCCAGTAGTATAGCTGGGCGCTCTGGGGCCAACGTCCTGACTTTC.

V and J are TRBV30 and TRBJ2-3; weak D call: TRBD1 (5 bases). CDR1 and CDR2 from the germline V gene are GTSNPN and SVGIG (reference sequence). This CDR3 comprises 12 residues. Trimming left V 1 base short and J 6 bases short, with 8 bases between. For the CDR3, the DNA is TGTGCCTGGAGTGAGGGGTCGGATACGCAGTATTTT. It is translated as CAWSEGSDTQYF.

This chain joins TRBV9 and TRBJ1-2; tentatively, D is TRBD1 (5 bases). CDR3 length: 13 residues. Trimming stripped 3 bases from V and 5 bases from J, with 11 bases between. The germline gives CDR1 SGDLS, CDR2 YYNGEE. The CDR3 is CASSGRGGYGYTF. CDR3 nucleotides: TGTGCCAGCAGCGGACGGGGGGGATATGGCTACACCTTC.

This chain uses TRBV7-6 with TRBJ2-7; a weak D match, TRBD2 (5 bases). V gave up 2 bases and J gave up 0 bases, with 14 bases separating them. Germline CDR1 is SGHVS and CDR2 is FNYEAQ. There are 16 residues in the CDR3. CDR3 sequence: CASSLPGRRNSYEQYF. CDR3 coding DNA: TGTGCCAGCAGCTTACCCGGGCGGAGGAACTCCTACGAGCAGTACTTC.

The V and J genes are TRBV6-4 and TRBJ1-2; 8 bases are shared with TRBD1. With 7 bases clipped from V and 4 bases from J, the junction kept 5 bases outside the gene matches. Germline V gene sequence: CDR1 MRHNA, CDR2 SNTAGT. The CDR3 is made up of 13 amino acids. CDR3 coding DNA: TGTGCCAGCAAGTGCAGGGGGCTCTATGGCTACACCTTC. Amino acids: CASKCRGLYGYTF.

V usage is TRBV9 and J usage is TRBJ1-3; the D is unclear. CDR3 length: 12 amino acids. Germline CDR1 and CDR2: SGDLS and YYNGEE. V dropped 0 bases and J dropped 13 bases, with 11 bases sitting between them. CDR3 coding DNA: TGTGCCAGCAGCGTAGATTCAGGCCCAATATATTTT. As protein: CASSVDSGPIYF.

This clone was detected a few times. The chain has TRBV7-2 and TRBJ1-1; D is possibly TRBD1 (6 bases). The germline gives CDR1 SGHTA, CDR2 FQGNSA. Trimming left V 5 bases short and J 7 bases short, with 14 bases between. The CDR3 consists of 13 residues. The CDR3 spells CASSIQGTVEAFF. DNA of the CDR3: TGTGCCAGCAGCATACAGGGAACCGTTGAAGCTTTCTTT.

The chain couples TRBV2 to TRBJ1-4; TRBD1 might be the D (6 bases). This CDR3 comprises 13 residues. The germline gives CDR1 SNHLY, CDR2 FYNNEI. V was shortened by 7 bases and J by 3 bases, with 9 bases between the two germline ends. The CDR3, as DNA: TGTGCCAGCATCGGGGGGCCTAATGAAAAACTGTTTTTT. Its protein is CASIGGPNEKLFF.

This clone was observed a single time. The chain uses TRBV7-9 and TRBJ1-2, with D perhaps TRBD1 (5 bases). CDR3 length: 15 amino acids. Trimming removed 1 base at V and 8 bases at J, with 17 bases between. From germline, CDR1 is SEHNR and CDR2 FQNEAQ (reference sequence). CDR3 residues: CASSLDGGAGYGYTF. In DNA, the CDR3 is TGTGCCAGCAGCTTAGATGGAGGGGCAGGGTACGGCTACACCTTC.

The chain joins TRBV27 to TRBJ2-1, with TRBD2 matching over 7 bases. Germline loops: CDR1 MNHEY, CDR2 SMNVEV (reference sequence). This CDR3 has 13 residues. Trimming took 10 bases from V and 8 from J; bases not matched to a gene: 11. The CDR3 loop reads CATVTSGGDEQFF. The CDR3 DNA is TGTGCCACCGTTACGAGTGGGGGGGATGAGCAGTTCTTC.

Of note for this clone: Sequence at one end of the junction differs from germline and may be a read error. V usage is TRBV7-9 and J usage is TRBJ1-1; D perhaps matches TRBD1 (5 bases). The germline gives CDR1 SEHNR, CDR2 FQNEAQ (reference sequence). The CDR3 sequence is 17 residues long. The CDR3, as DNA: TGTTCCAGCAGCTTATTAGCGGGGGTACTAGGTAAGACTGAAGCTTTCTTT. Its protein product is CSSSLLAGVLGKTEAFF.

The chain has TRBV28 and TRBJ2-7; TRBD2 matches 8 bases. This CDR3 contains 14 residues. V trimming: 3 bases; J trimming: 2 bases; junction bases outside the gene matches: 3. Looked up from germline, CDR1 is MDHEN and CDR2 is SYDVKM. This chain's CDR3 is CASSLTSATYEQYF. CDR3 in DNA: TGTGCCAGCAGTTTGACTAGCGCCACCTACGAGCAGTACTTC.

V is TRBV2 and J is TRBJ2-3, with 7 bases fitting TRBD1. After removal of 4 bases from V and 11 bases from J, the junction contained 12 bases not matched to a gene. The CDR3 length is 14 residues. CDR1 is SNHLY, CDR2 FYNNEI, per germline. In DNA, the CDR3 is TGTGCCAGCAGTGGGGGACAGACCCCAGGGGGGCAGTATTTT. Amino acid sequence: CASSGGQTPGGQYF.

The genes are TRBV5-1 and TRBJ2-7; 11 positions agree with TRBD2. Looked up from germline, CDR1 is SGHRS and CDR2 is YFSETQ. After removal of 4 bases from V and 3 bases from J, the junction contained 3 bases not matched to a gene. This CDR3 contains 14 residues. The CDR3 sequence: CASSAGTSGYEQYF. CDR3 in DNA: TGCGCCAGCAGCGCCGGGACTAGCGGCTACGAGCAGTACTTC. Drawing the rest from reference TRBV5-1 and TRBJ2-7, the complete variable domain is KAGVTQTPRYLIKTRGQQVTLSCSPISGHRSVSWYQQTPGQGLQFLFEYFSETQRNKGNFPGRFSGRQFSNSRSEMNVSTLELGDSALYLCASSAGTSGYEQYFGPGTRLTVT.

This rearrangement joins TRBV27 to TRBJ2-1; the match to TRBD2 covers 8 bases. CDR3 size: 14 residues. V was clipped by 7 bases and J by 8 bases; unmatched bases: 10. Germline CDR1 reads MNHEY; CDR2 reads SMNVEV (reference sequence). CDR3 DNA sequence: TGTGCCAGCAATCGCGGGGGGACTGCGGATGAGCAGTTCTTC. Translation: CASNRGGTADEQFF.

This clone appeared a few times. V usage is TRBV11-2 and J usage is TRBJ2-2; 10 positions match TRBD1. The CDR3 spans 15 residues. Losses at the gene ends were 6 bases for V and 8 bases for J; bases not matched to a gene: 9. Per the germline V gene, CDR1 is SGHAT and CDR2 is FQNNGV. The CDR3 loop is CASRRDRGNWGELFF. The CDR3 DNA is TGTGCCAGCAGGCGGGACAGGGGCAACTGGGGGGAGCTGTTTTTT.